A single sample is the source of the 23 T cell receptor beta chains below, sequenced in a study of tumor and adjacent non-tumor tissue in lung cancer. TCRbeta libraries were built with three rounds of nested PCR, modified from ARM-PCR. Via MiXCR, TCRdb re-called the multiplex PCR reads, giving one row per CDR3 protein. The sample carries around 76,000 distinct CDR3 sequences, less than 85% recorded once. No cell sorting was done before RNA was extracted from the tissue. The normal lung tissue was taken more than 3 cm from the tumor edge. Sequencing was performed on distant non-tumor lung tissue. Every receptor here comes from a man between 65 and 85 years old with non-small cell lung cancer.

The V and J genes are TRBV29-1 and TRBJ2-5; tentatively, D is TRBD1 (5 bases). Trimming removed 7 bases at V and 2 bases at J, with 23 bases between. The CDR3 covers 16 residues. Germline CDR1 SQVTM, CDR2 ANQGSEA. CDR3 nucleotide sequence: TGCAGCGCCGAGCCCTACCTCGAAACAGGTCAAGAGACCCAGTACTTC. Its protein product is CSAEPYLETGQETQYF.

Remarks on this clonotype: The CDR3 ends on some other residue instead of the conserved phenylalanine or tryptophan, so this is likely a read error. CDR3 region: CASSLPGLATSEQYL. The CDR3 DNA sequence: TGTGCCAGCAGCCTCCCGGGACTAGCTACCAGCGAGCAGTACCTC. The rearrangement uses TRBV25-1 and TRBJ2-7; TRBD2 aligns across 9 bases. The CDR3 sequence is 15 residues long. Germline V CDR1 and CDR2: MGHDK, SYGVNS. Trimming took 6 bases from V and 6 from J; bases not matched to a gene: 12.

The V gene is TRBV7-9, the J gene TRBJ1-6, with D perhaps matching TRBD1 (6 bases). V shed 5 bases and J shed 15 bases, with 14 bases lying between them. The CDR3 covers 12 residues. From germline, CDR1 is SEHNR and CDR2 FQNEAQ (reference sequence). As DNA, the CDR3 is TGTGCCAGCAGCAACAGGGATTCGCACCTCCACTTT. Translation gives CASSNRDSHLHF.

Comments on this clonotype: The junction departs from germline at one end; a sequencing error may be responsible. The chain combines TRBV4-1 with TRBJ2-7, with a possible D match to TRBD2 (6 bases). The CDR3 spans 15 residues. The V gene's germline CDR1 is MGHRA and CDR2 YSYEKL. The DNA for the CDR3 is TGCGCCAGCAGCCTCGGAGGGGTGAGGGACGGCGAGAAGTACTTC. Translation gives CASSLGGVRDGEKYF.

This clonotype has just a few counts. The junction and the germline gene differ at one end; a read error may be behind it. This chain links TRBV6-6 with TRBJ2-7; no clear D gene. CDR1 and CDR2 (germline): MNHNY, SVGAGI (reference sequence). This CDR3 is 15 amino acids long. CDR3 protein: CASSYRQDGSYEQYF. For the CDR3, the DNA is TGTGCCAGCAGTTACAGGCAGGATGGGTCCTATGAGCAGTACTTC.

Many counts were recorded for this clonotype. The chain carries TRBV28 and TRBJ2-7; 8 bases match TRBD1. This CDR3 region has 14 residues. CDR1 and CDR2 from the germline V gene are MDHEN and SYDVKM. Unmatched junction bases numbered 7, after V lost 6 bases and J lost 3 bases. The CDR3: CASSRTGKGYEQYF. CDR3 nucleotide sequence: TGTGCCAGCAGCAGGACAGGGAAGGGCTACGAGCAGTACTTC.

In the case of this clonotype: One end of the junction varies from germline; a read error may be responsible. This chain's CDR3 is CSAKPYLQTYQETEYF. The CDR3 nucleotides are TGCAGCGCCAAGCCCTACCTCCAGACATATCAAGAGACCGAGTACTTC. The chain recombines TRBV29-1 with TRBJ2-5, with no clear D. Germline assignment: CDR1 SQVTM and CDR2 ANQGSEA. The length of the CDR3 is 16 residues.

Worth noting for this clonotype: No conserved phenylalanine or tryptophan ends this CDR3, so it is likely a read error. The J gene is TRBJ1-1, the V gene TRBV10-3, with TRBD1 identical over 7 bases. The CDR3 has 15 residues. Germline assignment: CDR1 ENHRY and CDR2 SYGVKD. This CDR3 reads CDINAKTGSDTEAFS. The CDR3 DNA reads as TGTGACATCAATGCAAAGACAGGGAGTGATACTGAAGCTTTCTCT.

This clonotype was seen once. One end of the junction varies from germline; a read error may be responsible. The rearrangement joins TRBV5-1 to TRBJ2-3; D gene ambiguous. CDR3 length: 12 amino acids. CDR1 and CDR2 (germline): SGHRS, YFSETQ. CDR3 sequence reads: CASCLSPNTQYF. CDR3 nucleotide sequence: TGCGCCAGCTGCTTGAGCCCAAATACGCAGTATTTT.

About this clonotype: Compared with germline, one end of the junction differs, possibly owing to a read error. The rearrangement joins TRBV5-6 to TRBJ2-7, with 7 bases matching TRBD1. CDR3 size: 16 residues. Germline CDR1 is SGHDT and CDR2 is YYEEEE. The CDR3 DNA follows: TGTACCAGTAGCTCCGCTGTCCTGGACAGGACCTACGAGCAGTACTTC. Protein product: CTSSSAVLDRTYEQYF.

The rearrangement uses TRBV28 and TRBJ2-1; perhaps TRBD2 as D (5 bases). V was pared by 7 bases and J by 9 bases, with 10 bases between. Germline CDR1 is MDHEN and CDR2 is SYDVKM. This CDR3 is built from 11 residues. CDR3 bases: TGTGCCAGCAAAGAGAGGGTTGAGCAGTTCTTC. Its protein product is CASKERVEQFF.

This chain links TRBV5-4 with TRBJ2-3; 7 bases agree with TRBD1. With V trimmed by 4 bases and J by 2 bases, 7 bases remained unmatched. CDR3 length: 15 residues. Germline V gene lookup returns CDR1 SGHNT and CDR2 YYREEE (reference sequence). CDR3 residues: CASSITGVLTDTQYF. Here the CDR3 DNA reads TGTGCCAGCAGCATTACAGGGGTCCTCACAGATACGCAGTATTTT.

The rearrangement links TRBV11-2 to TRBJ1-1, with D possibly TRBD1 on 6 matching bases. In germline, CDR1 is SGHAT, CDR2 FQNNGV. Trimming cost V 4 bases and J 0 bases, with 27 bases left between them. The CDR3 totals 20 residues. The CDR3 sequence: CASSSTGLGLGDLLNTEAFF. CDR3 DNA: TGTGCCAGCAGCTCGACAGGATTGGGACTTGGGGATTTATTGAACACTGAAGCTTTCTTT.

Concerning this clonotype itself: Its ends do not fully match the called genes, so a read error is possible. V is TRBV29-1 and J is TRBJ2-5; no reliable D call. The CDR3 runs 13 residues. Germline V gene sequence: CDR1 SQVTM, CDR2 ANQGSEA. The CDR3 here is CSVAVSFQETKYF. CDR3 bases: TGCAGCGTGGCTGTCAGCTTCCAAGAGACCAAGTACTTC.

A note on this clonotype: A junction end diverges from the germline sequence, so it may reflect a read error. The CDR3 is CASNLGVGGNQPQHF. For the CDR3, the DNA is TGTGCCAGCAATTTAGGGGTAGGGGGCAATCAGCCCCAGCATTTT. The chain employs TRBV12-3 or TRBV12-4 and TRBJ1-5, with a tentative D call TRBD1 (5 bases). The CDR3 length is 15 residues.

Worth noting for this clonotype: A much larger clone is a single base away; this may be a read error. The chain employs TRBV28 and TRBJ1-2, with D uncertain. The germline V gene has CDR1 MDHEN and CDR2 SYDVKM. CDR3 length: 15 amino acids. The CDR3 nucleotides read TGTACCAGCAGTTTGGTCGGACTGCCCGGTAGTGGCTACACCTTC. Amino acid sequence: CTSSLVGLPGSGYTF.

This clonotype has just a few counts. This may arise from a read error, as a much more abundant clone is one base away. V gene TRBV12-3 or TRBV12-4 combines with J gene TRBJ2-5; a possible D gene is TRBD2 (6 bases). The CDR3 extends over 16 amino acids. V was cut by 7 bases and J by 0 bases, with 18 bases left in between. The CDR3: CASTYLRGTNQETQYF. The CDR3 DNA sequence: TGTGCCAGCACCTACCTGCGGGGAACAAACCAAGAGACCCAGTACTTC.

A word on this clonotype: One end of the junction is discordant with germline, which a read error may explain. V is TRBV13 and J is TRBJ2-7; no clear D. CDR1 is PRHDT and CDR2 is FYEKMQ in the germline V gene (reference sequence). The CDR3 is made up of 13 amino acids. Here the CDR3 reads CVSSPLKLAKQYF. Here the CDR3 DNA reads TGTGTCAGCAGCCCACTAAAACTGGCGAAGCAGTACTTC.

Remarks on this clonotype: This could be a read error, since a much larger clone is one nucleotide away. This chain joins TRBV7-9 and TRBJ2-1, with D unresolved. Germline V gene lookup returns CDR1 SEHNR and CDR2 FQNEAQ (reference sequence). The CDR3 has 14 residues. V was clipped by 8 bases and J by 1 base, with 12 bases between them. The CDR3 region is CASRMTRSYNEQFF. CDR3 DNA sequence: TGTGCCAGCCGAATGACCAGATCCTACAATGAGCAGTTCTTC. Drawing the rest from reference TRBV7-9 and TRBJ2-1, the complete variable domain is DTGVSQNPRHKITKRGQNVTFRCDPISEHNRLYWYRQTLGQGPEFLTYFQNEAQLEKSRLLSDRFSAERPKGSFSTLEIQRTEQGDSAMYLCASRMTRSYNEQFFGPGTRLTVL.

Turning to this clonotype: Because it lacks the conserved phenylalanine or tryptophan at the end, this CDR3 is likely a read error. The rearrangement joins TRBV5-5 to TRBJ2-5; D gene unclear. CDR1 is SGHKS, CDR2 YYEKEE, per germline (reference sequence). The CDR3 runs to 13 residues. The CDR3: CTSILVSPETQYS. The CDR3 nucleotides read TGTACCAGCATCTTGGTCAGTCCGGAGACCCAGTACTCC.

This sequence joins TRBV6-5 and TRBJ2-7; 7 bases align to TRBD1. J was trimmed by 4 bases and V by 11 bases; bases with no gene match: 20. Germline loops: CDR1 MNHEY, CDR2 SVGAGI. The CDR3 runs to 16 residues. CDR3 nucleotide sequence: TGTGCCGACAGTTACTCGTTTACAGGGGCCAGTTACGAGCAGTACTTC. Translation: CADSYSFTGASYEQYF.

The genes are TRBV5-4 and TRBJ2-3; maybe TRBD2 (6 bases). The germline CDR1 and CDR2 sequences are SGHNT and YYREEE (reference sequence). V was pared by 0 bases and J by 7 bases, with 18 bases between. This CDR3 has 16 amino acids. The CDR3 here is CASSLGPAGRTHTQYF. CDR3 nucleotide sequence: TGTGCCAGCAGCTTGGGACCAGCGGGTCGCACGCATACGCAGTATTTT.

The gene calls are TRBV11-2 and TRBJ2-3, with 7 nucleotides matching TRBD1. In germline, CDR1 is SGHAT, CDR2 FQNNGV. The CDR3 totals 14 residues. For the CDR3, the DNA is TGTGATACCAGCTCACAGGGGTTCTCAGATACGCAGTATTTT. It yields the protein CDTSSQGFSDTQYF. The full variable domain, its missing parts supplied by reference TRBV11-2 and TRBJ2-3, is EAGVAQSPRYKIIEKRQSVAFWCNPISGHATLYWYQQILGQGPKLLIQFQNNGVVDDSQLPKDRFSAERLKGVDSTLKIQPAKLEDSAVYLCDTSSQGFSDTQYFGPGTRLTVL.